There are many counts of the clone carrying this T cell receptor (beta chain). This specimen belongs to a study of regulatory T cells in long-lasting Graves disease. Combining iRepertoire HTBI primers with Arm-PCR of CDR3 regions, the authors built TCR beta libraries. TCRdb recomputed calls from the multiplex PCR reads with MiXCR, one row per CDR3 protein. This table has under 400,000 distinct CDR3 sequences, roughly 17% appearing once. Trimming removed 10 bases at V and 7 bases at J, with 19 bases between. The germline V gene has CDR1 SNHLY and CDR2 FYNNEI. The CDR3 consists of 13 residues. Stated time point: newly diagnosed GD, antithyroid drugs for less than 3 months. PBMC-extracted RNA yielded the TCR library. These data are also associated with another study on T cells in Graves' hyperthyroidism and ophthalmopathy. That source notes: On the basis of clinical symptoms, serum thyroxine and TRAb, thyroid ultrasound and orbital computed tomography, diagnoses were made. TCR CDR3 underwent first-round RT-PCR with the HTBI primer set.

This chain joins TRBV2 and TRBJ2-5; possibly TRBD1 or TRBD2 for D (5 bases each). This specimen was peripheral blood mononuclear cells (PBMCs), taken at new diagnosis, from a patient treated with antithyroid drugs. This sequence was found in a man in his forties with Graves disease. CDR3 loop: CATFTRGSGTQYF. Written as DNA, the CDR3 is TGTGCCACCTTCACTAGGGGATCAGGGACCCAGTACTTC.